The T cell receptor beta chain under discussion was sequenced for a study of blood T cell repertoires in COVID-19. Background on the study: Acute and convalescent COVID-19 specimens originated in the United States, Italy and Spain.

Patients of the Seattle cohort, enrolled during active infection, were followed longitudinally. Assay used: immunoSEQ multiplex PCR; TCRdb lists only in-frame clones, some missing. In the table there are 150,000 to 200,000 clones, around 85% of which are singletons. The germline V gene encodes CDR1 MDHEN and CDR2 SYDVKM. The CDR3 loop spans 19 amino acids. After removal of 4 bases from V and 4 bases from J, the junction contained 12 bases not matched to a gene. The receptor was derived from a man aged 60-69 years with COVID-19, enrolled during active disease. This rearrangement joins TRBV28 to TRBJ2-3; TRBD2 agrees at 15 bases. The sample was peripheral blood. CDR3 in amino acids: CASSSPGLAGGLSADTQYF. The DNA of the CDR3 is TGTGCCAGCAGTTCTCCAGGACTAGCGGGAGGGCTGAGCGCAGATACGCAGTATTTT.